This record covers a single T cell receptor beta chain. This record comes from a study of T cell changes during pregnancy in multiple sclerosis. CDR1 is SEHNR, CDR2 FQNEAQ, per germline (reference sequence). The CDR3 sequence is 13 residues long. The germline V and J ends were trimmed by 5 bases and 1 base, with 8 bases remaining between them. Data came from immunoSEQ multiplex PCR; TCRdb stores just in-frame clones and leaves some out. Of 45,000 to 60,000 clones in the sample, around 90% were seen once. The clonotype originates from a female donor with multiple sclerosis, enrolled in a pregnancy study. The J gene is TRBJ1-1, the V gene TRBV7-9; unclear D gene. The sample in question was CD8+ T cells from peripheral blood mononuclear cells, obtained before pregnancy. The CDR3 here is CASSHPENTEAFF. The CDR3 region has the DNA TGTGCCAGCAGCCATCCAGAGAACACTGAAGCTTTCTTT. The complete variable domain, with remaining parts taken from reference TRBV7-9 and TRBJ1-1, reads DTGVSQNPRHKITKRGQNVTFRCDPISEHNRLYWYRQTLGQGPEFLTYFQNEAQLEKSRLLSDRFSAERPKGSFSTLEIQRTEQGDSAMYLCASSHPENTEAFFGQGTRLTVV.